One sample yielded the 19 T cell receptor beta chains listed below, sequenced in a study of blood T cell repertoires in COVID-19 (TCRdb year 2020). Preparation of the library involved the immunoSEQ multiplex PCR assay. TCRdb took over this immuneACCESS table, retaining in-frame rearrangements with V and J assigned. Such tables are incomplete; in checked studies, under half of the missing clones stem from an unresolved V gene, and the remainder is unexplained. Here the sample has about 21,000 clones; more than 65% occur a single time. Together, the top ten hold 45% to 70% of the sample. What was sequenced was peripheral blood. Every receptor here comes from a man older than 75 with acute or convalescent COVID-19.

This clone occurred a few times. The chain uses TRBV11-1 and TRBJ2-1; 11 nucleotides line up with TRBD2. Trimming at V came to 3 bases and at J to 7 bases, leaving 5 bases not matched to a gene. Germline V gene lookup returns CDR1 SGHAT and CDR2 FQDESV (reference sequence). The CDR3 has 15 amino acids. The CDR3 region has the DNA TGTGCCAGCAGCTTCACTAGCGGGAGTAAGAATGAGCAGTTCTTC. It is translated as CASSFTSGSKNEQFF.

This chain's CDR3 is CASSLGGRLYEQYF. The CDR3 DNA sequence: TGTGCCAGCAGTTTGGGGGGACGCCTATACGAGCAGTACTTC. V is TRBV27 and J is TRBJ2-7, with D perhaps TRBD2 (6 bases). The germline V gene encodes CDR1 MNHEY and CDR2 SMNVEV (reference sequence). The CDR3 has 14 residues. V was clipped by 3 bases and J by 4 bases, with 13 bases between them.

This clone showed up just once. The chain uses TRBV4-2 and TRBJ2-7, with 14 bases identical to TRBD2. The V segment lost 4 bases and the J segment 11 bases; nucleotides outside the gene matches: 10. Germline loops: CDR1 LGHNA, CDR2 YNFKEQ. This CDR3 spans 15 amino acids. The DNA of the CDR3 is TGTGCCAGCAGCCCGGGACTAGCGGGGGACGCACGAAAGTACTTC. Translating gives CASSPGLAGDARKYF.

A few counts support this clone. The chain uses TRBV5-1 and TRBJ2-2, with TRBD2 identical over 8 bases. The CDR3 extends over 17 amino acids. Germline CDR1 reads SGHRS; CDR2 reads YFSETQ. The V gene end was trimmed by 0 bases and the J gene end by 5 bases; junction bases not matched to a gene: 9. DNA of the CDR3: TGCGCCAGCAGCTTGGGGGGTAGCGGGACCTTTACCGGGGAGCTGTTTTTT. Translating gives CASSLGGSGTFTGELFF. The full variable domain, completed using reference TRBV5-1 and TRBJ2-2, is KAGVTQTPRYLIKTRGQQVTLSCSPISGHRSVSWYQQTPGQGLQFLFEYFSETQRNKGNFPGRFSGRQFSNSRSEMNVSTLELGDSALYLCASSLGGSGTFTGELFFGEGSRLTVL.

The V and J genes are TRBV6-6 and TRBJ1-2; no firm D call. V shed 2 bases and J shed 8 bases, with 12 bases lying between them. Germline CDR1 and CDR2: MNHNY and SVGAGI (reference sequence). The CDR3 consists of 13 residues. The CDR3 sequence: CASSYGQLRGYTF. The CDR3 bases are TGTGCCAGCAGTTACGGGCAGCTTCGAGGCTACACCTTC.

This clone appeared a few times. The gene calls are TRBV12-3 or TRBV12-4 and TRBJ2-5; D may be TRBD1 (6 bases). V was trimmed by 3 bases and J by 7 bases, leaving 9 bases between them. The CDR3 is made up of 12 amino acids. DNA of the CDR3: TGTGCCAGCAGTTTGGCAGGGGTGACCCAGTACTTC. It codes for CASSLAGVTQYF.

The V call is TRBV25-1, the J call TRBJ2-7; a possible D gene is TRBD2 (6 bases). V shed 3 bases and J shed 5 bases, with 14 bases lying between them. Germline CDR1 and CDR2: MGHDK and SYGVNS. The CDR3 is 14 residues long. Here the CDR3 reads CASSEIWRGDEQYF. The CDR3 DNA sequence: TGTGCCAGCAGTGAGATCTGGAGGGGAGACGAGCAGTACTTC.

The chain recombines TRBV12-5 with TRBJ2-7, with TRBD1 as a possible D gene (5 bases). This CDR3 contains 15 residues. CDR1 and CDR2 from the germline V gene are LGHNT and FRNRAP. V was clipped by 1 base and J by 3 bases, with 13 bases between them. The CDR3, as DNA: TGTGCTAGTGGTTTGGAACTTGTTAGGGGCTACGAGCAGTACGTC. Translation: CASGLELVRGYEQYV.

This clone was seen more than once but under ten times. This sequence joins TRBV27 and TRBJ2-1; D is undetermined. Trimming removed 1 base from V and 4 bases from J, with 11 bases in between. Looked up from germline, CDR1 is MNHEY and CDR2 is SMNVEV (reference sequence). The CDR3 consists of 15 residues. The chain's CDR3 is CASSLYGGRYNEQFF. The CDR3 DNA is TGTGCCAGCAGTTTATATGGCGGTAGATACAATGAGCAGTTCTTC.

On this clone: Compared with germline, one end of the junction differs, possibly owing to a read error. The J gene is TRBJ1-6, the V gene TRBV29-1; the match to TRBD1 covers 8 bases. This CDR3 has 15 amino acids. Germline V gene lookup returns CDR1 SQVTM and CDR2 ANQGSEA. The CDR3 DNA follows: TGCAGCGTTAAAGACAGGGGTGGAAGGGATTCACCCCTCCACTTT. It yields the protein CSVKDRGGRDSPLHF. Variable domain in full (rest from reference TRBV29-1 and TRBJ1-6): SAVISQKPSRDICQRGTSLTIQCQVDSQVTMMFWYRQQPGQSLTLIATANQGSEATYESGFVIDKFPISRPNLTFSTLTVSNMSPEDSSIYLCSVKDRGGRDSPLHFGNGTRLTVT.

The rearrangement uses TRBV28 and TRBJ2-5, with 7 bases aligning to TRBD1. Germline V CDR1 and CDR2: MDHEN, SYDVKM. Trimming cost V 6 bases and J 2 bases; bases outside gene matches: 3. This CDR3 comprises 13 residues. The CDR3 sequence: CASSQTGQETQYF. For the CDR3, the DNA is TGTGCCAGCAGCCAGACAGGGCAAGAGACCCAGTACTTC.

The chain carries TRBV21-1 and TRBJ1-5; TRBD1 is the table's D call, not checked against the DNA. TRBV21-1 is designated a pseudogene. This CDR3 spans 15 amino acids. This CDR3 is CASSTGGQINQPQHF. CDR3 sequence (DNA): TGTGCCAGCAGCACCGGGGGACAGATTAATCAGCCCCAGCATTTT.

V and J are TRBV10-3 and TRBJ1-1; perhaps TRBD1 as D (6 bases). This CDR3 has 17 residues. Germline loops: CDR1 ENHRY, CDR2 SYGVKD. Trimming took off 6 bases at V and 2 bases at J, with 22 bases between the two ends. CDR3 amino acids: CAIRDAVNKGVNTEAFF. The CDR3 region has the DNA TGTGCCATCAGAGACGCAGTAAACAAGGGGGTAAACACTGAAGCTTTCTTT.

The chain combines TRBV19 with TRBJ2-7; 7 bases are shared with TRBD2. The CDR3 is 14 amino acids. Trimming cost V 6 bases and J 6 bases; bases outside gene matches: 11. Germline lookup yields CDR1 LNHDA and CDR2 SQIVND (reference sequence). CDR3 in DNA: TGTGCCAGTAGAACTACCGGGACGGGGGGCGAGCAGTACTTC. It specifies CASRTTGTGGEQYF.

The V call is TRBV6-2 or TRBV6-3, the J call TRBJ2-3, with D perhaps matching TRBD1 (6 bases). The CDR3 consists of 15 residues. Germline lookup yields CDR1 MNHEY and CDR2 SVGEGT. Trimming removed 3 bases at V and 2 bases at J, with 12 bases between. CDR3 amino acids: CASSYRGQPTDTQYF. The CDR3 nucleotides are TGTGCCAGCAGTTATCGAGGACAGCCCACAGATACGCAGTATTTT.

The chain links TRBV30 to TRBJ1-1; D perhaps matches TRBD1 (6 bases). The ends were cut back, 2 bases at V and 0 bases at J, with 16 bases in the middle. Germline CDR1 is GTSNPN and CDR2 is SVGIG (reference sequence). CDR3 length equals 16 residues. The CDR3 region has the DNA TGTGCCTGGAGTACCTTATCGGGACACATGAACACTGAAGCTTTCTTT. Residues: CAWSTLSGHMNTEAFF.

J is TRBJ1-1 and V is TRBV5-4, with TRBD1 matching 11 bases. The germline V gene has CDR1 SGHNT and CDR2 YYREEE (reference sequence). V dropped 4 bases and J dropped 5; count of bases not matched to a gene: 10. The CDR3 is made up of 16 amino acids. The CDR3 sequence is CASSPGQGARTTEAFF. The CDR3 region has the DNA TGTGCCAGCAGCCCCGGACAGGGGGCAAGAACAACTGAAGCTTTCTTT. Combining the CDR3 with reference TRBV5-4 and TRBJ1-1 gives the whole variable domain ETGVTQSPTHLIKTRGQQVTLRCSSQSGHNTVSWYQQALGQGPQFIFQYYREEENGRGNFPPRFSGLQFPNYSSELNVNALELDDSALYLCASSPGQGARTTEAFFGQGTRLTVV.

V gene TRBV5-5 combines with J gene TRBJ2-7, with TRBD1 identical over 11 bases. J lost 7 bases, V lost 0 bases, and 3 bases had no gene match. CDR1 SGHKS and CDR2 YYEKEE come from the germline V gene (reference sequence). The CDR3 is made up of 14 amino acids. The CDR3 nucleotides are TGTGCCAGCAGCTTGGCTGGGGACAGGGGGGAGCAGTACGTC. Encoded protein: CASSLAGDRGEQYV.

DNA of the CDR3: TGTGCCTGGAGGCTACCTTCGGGGGGCTACACCTTC. It codes for CAWRLPSGGYTF. The rearrangement links TRBV30 to TRBJ1-2; D gene ambiguous. The germline V and J ends were trimmed by 3 bases and 8 bases, with 13 bases remaining between them. CDR1 GTSNPN and CDR2 SVGIG come from the germline V gene (reference sequence). The CDR3 runs 12 residues.